This T cell receptor (beta chain) derives from a study of blood T cells in healthy people across ages. Then a second PCR, running about 6 to 12 cycles, was carried out with a sample-barcoded 5' primer and a J-beta primer mix. Every single cDNA molecule received a tag from a template-switch adaptor with 12 random nucleotides. TCRdb fed the 5' RACE reads into MiXCR, producing one record per CDR3 protein. Of 890,000 or so distinct CDR3 sequences in the sample, approximately 65% were seen once. Germline V gene data show CDR1 as SGHTA and CDR2 as FQGNSA. Trimming cost V 8 bases and J 4 bases; bases outside gene matches: 11. The CDR3 is 15 residues long.

The V gene is TRBV7-2, the J gene TRBJ2-3; TRBD2 agrees at 8 bases. The receptor was derived from a man younger than 40 in good health. What was sequenced was blood. The CDR3 DNA reads as TGTGCCAGCGTTCAAGTGCGGGGGGAGGCAGATACGCAGTATTTT. It is translated as CASVQVRGEADTQYF.